Below are 22 T cell receptor beta chains sequenced from a single sample in a study of beta chain features in type 1 diabetes. Sequencing targeted expressed TCRB transcripts, as all isolated RNA had been reverse transcribed. TCRdb's copy holds only in-frame clones and misses some; the assay was immunoSEQ multiplex PCR. Of 390,000 or so clones listed, approximately 15% are singletons. What was sequenced was naive CD4+ T cells from blood. All receptors come from a young man in good health.

A few counts support this clone. CDR3 sequence (DNA): TGTGCCAGCAGCTTGCCGGGGGTGAACGAGCAGTACTTC. Translating gives CASSLPGVNEQYF. The V and J genes are TRBV5-4 and TRBJ2-7; the D gene is possibly TRBD2 (6 bases). The CDR3 has 13 residues. Between the trimmed V and J ends, which lost 1 base and 5 bases, there was a span of 10 bases. Germline V CDR1 and CDR2: SGHNT, YYREEE (reference sequence).

This clone was seen a few times. The chain couples TRBV5-1 to TRBJ2-5; D tentatively reads TRBD1 or TRBD2 (5 bases each). The CDR3 consists of 14 residues. Germline V gene data show CDR1 as SGHRS and CDR2 as YFSETQ. V lost 5 bases to trimming and J lost 2 bases, with 13 bases between them. CDR3 sequence: CASRSGTLQETQYF. The DNA of the CDR3 is TGCGCCAGCAGATCCGGGACCCTACAAGAGACCCAGTACTTC.

This clone turned up a few times. The rearrangement links TRBV29-1 to TRBJ2-2, with D unclear. The CDR3 has 14 amino acids. CDR1 and CDR2 (germline): SQVTM, ANQGSEA. Trimming shortened V by 4 bases and J by 4 bases, and 13 bases separated the two germline ends. The CDR3 DNA sequence: TGCAGCGTTGGCCAGACTCTGAGCACCGGGGAGCTGTTTTTT. It specifies CSVGQTLSTGELFF.

This clone was detected a few times. The V gene is TRBV18, the J gene TRBJ2-6; tentative D call: TRBD2 (6 bases). Germline V CDR1 and CDR2: KGHSH, LQKENI. This CDR3 has 16 residues. The V gene lost 3 bases and the J gene lost 0 bases, with 9 bases spanning the gap. CDR3 in DNA: TGTGCCAGCTCACCCCGGGGGTCCTCTGGGGCCAACGTCCTGACTTTC. It translates to CASSPRGSSGANVLTF. The full variable domain, with the rest looked up from reference TRBV18 and TRBJ2-6, is NAGVMQNPRHLVRRRGQEARLRCSPMKGHSHVYWYRQLPEEGLKFMVYLQKENIIDESGMPKERFSAEFPKEGPSILRIQQVVRGDSAAYFCASSPRGSSGANVLTFGAGSRLTVL.

This clone came up a few times. This sequence joins TRBV19 and TRBJ2-5; D perhaps matches TRBD1 (5 bases). This CDR3 is 17 amino acids long. V shed 2 bases and J shed 4 bases, with 20 bases lying between them. The germline CDR1 and CDR2 sequences are LNHDA and SQIVND (reference sequence). CDR3 residues: CASSIIWRAGQGETQYF. DNA for the CDR3: TGTGCCAGTAGTATAATCTGGCGAGCAGGGCAGGGAGAGACCCAGTACTTC.

The chain uses TRBV14 and TRBJ1-2; D possibly corresponds to TRBD1 (5 bases). This CDR3 contains 13 residues. Germline V CDR1 and CDR2: SGHDN, FVKESK. V was shortened by 4 bases and J by 4 bases, with 10 bases between the two germline ends. This chain's CDR3 is CASSPGTVYGYTF. In nucleotides, the CDR3 is TGTGCCAGCAGCCCCGGGACGGTCTATGGCTACACCTTC.

This clone occurred many times. The sample has other DNA sequences that encode this CDR3 too. The J gene is TRBJ2-1, the V gene TRBV29-1, with unresolved D. Germline V gene sequence: CDR1 SQVTM, CDR2 ANQGSEA. Trimming shortened V by 5 bases and J by 5 bases, and 4 bases separated the two germline ends. This CDR3 has 10 residues. CDR3 in DNA: TGCAGCGTTAGGAACAATGAGCAGTTCTTC. It encodes CSVRNNEQFF.

The CDR3 coding sequence is TGTGCCAGCAGCTTGGGGGCCACAGGGGCCAATGAGCAGTTCTTC. This sequence encodes CASSLGATGANEQFF. The V call is TRBV5-4, the J call TRBJ2-1, with 7 bases fitting TRBD1. The CDR3 totals 15 residues. The V gene's germline CDR1 is SGHNT and CDR2 YYREEE (reference sequence). Trimming at V came to 0 bases and at J to 6 bases, leaving 6 bases not matched to a gene.

The rearrangement links TRBV19 to TRBJ2-5; 8 bases fit TRBD2. The J segment lost 5 bases and the V segment lost 5 bases, leaving 16 bases of the junction unmatched. The CDR3 is 17 residues long. CDR1 and CDR2 (germline): LNHDA, SQIVND (reference sequence). The CDR3: CASSPRDSGMVKETQYF. The CDR3 DNA follows: TGTGCCAGTAGTCCCCGGGATAGCGGGATGGTGAAGGAGACCCAGTACTTC.

The chain uses TRBV6-6 and TRBJ2-1, with D tentatively TRBD1 (5 bases). The CDR3 covers 14 residues. The V gene lost 0 bases and the J gene lost 9 bases, with 12 bases spanning the gap. Germline assignment: CDR1 MNHNY and CDR2 SVGAGI (reference sequence). In nucleotides, the CDR3 is TGTGCCAGCAGTTACTCGAGAGAAGGGGCTGAGCAGTTCTTC. Amino acids: CASSYSREGAEQFF.

This clone has only a few counts. The gene calls are TRBV7-9 and TRBJ2-5; 9 nucleotides match TRBD1. Germline trimming cut 5 bases from V and 6 bases from J; bases unmatched to any gene: 10. CDR3 size: 15 residues. Germline V gene data show CDR1 as SEHNR and CDR2 as FQNEAQ (reference sequence). The DNA for the CDR3 is TGTGCCAGCAGCCCGGACAGGGGCTATGATAAGACCCAGTACTTC. Translation: CASSPDRGYDKTQYF.

In its sample, this clone was seen a few times. The chain recombines TRBV13 with TRBJ2-7; D is undetermined. From germline, CDR1 is PRHDT and CDR2 FYEKMQ (reference sequence). V was clipped by 0 bases and J by 2 bases, with 8 bases between them. The CDR3 is 14 residues long. The CDR3 is CASSLGPVTYEQYF. CDR3 in DNA: TGTGCCAGCAGCTTAGGCCCCGTCACCTACGAGCAGTACTTC.

The chain uses TRBV20-1 and TRBJ2-5; D is possibly TRBD1 (5 bases). CDR1 DFQATT and CDR2 SNEGSKA come from the germline V gene (reference sequence). This CDR3 region has 11 residues. V lost 7 bases to trimming and J lost 6 bases, with 12 bases between them. CDR3 DNA: TGCAGTGGGGGCTTCTCTAAGACCCAGTACTTC. Its protein product is CSGGFSKTQYF.

This chain uses TRBV14 with TRBJ1-2; the D gene is possibly TRBD1 (5 bases). This CDR3 region has 15 residues. Germline values: CDR1 SGHDN, CDR2 FVKESK. V was pared by 4 bases and J by 8 bases, with 20 bases between. The CDR3 DNA reads as TGTGCCAGCAGCCCCCGAGGGTATACCAGGGACGGCTACACCTTC. Translation gives CASSPRGYTRDGYTF.

This clone was seen more than once but under ten times. The chain carries TRBV6-5 and TRBJ2-3; TRBD2 matches 8 bases. The CDR3 totals 15 residues. Germline V gene sequence: CDR1 MNHEY, CDR2 SVGAGI. V was clipped by 5 bases and J by 3 bases; unmatched bases: 7. The CDR3 DNA reads TGTGCCAGCAGTCCCCTCGGGAGGGGTACAGATACGCAGTATTTT. It translates to CASSPLGRGTDTQYF.

The sample holds a few counts of this clone. The chain is built from TRBV10-3 and TRBJ2-2; D unresolved. This CDR3 is built from 12 residues. Germline lookup yields CDR1 ENHRY and CDR2 SYGVKD. V was trimmed by 3 bases and J by 4 bases, leaving 3 bases between them. The CDR3 nucleotides read TGTGCCATCAGTGAAACCACCGGGGAGCTGTTTTTT. Its protein product is CAISETTGELFF.

This chain uses TRBV5-6 with TRBJ1-1, with unresolved D. V was trimmed by 4 bases and J by 0 bases, leaving 16 bases between them. The CDR3 loop spans 16 amino acids. The germline gives CDR1 SGHDT, CDR2 YYEEEE. DNA for the CDR3: TGTGCCAGCAGCCCCCCTTCTACAGCCTTGAACACTGAAGCTTTCTTT. It translates to CASSPPSTALNTEAFF.

The rearrangement joins TRBV5-1 to TRBJ2-3; the match to TRBD1 covers 7 bases. V lost 4 bases to trimming and J lost 1 base; unmatched junction nucleotides: 12. This CDR3 has 17 amino acids. CDR1 and CDR2 from the germline V gene are SGHRS and YFSETQ. The CDR3 DNA reads as TGCGCCAGCAGCGCCAAAACAGGGGCTTTCGGCACAGATACGCAGTATTTT. Translating gives CASSAKTGAFGTDTQYF. Full variable domain (rest looked up from reference TRBV5-1 and TRBJ2-3): KAGVTQTPRYLIKTRGQQVTLSCSPISGHRSVSWYQQTPGQGLQFLFEYFSETQRNKGNFPGRFSGRQFSNSRSEMNVSTLELGDSALYLCASSAKTGAFGTDTQYFGPGTRLTVL.

The genes are TRBV14 and TRBJ2-2, with a tentative D call TRBD2 (6 bases). V lost 4 bases, J lost 5 bases, and 17 bases lay in between. The CDR3 is 16 amino acids. Per germline, CDR1 SGHDN and CDR2 FVKESK. DNA of the CDR3: TGTGCCAGCAGCCGCCCGCGGGGAGGACTGACCGGGGAGCTGTTTTTT. It translates to CASSRPRGGLTGELFF. Full variable domain (remainder filled in from reference TRBV14 and TRBJ2-2): EAGVTQFPSHSVIEKGQTVTLRCDPISGHDNLYWYRRVMGKEIKFLLHFVKESKQDESGMPNNRFLAERTGGTYSTLKVQPAELEDSGVYFCASSRPRGGLTGELFFGEGSRLTVL.

The table lists this clone with a few counts. The chain links TRBV7-2 to TRBJ2-1; 8 bases map to TRBD1. This CDR3 has 13 residues. V lost 3 bases to trimming and J lost 9 bases; unmatched junction nucleotides: 4. Germline CDR1 reads SGHTA; CDR2 reads FQGNSA. CDR3 protein: CASSFSDRGEQFF. The CDR3 coding sequence is TGTGCCAGCAGCTTTTCTGACAGGGGTGAGCAGTTCTTC.

This chain connects TRBV7-3 to TRBJ1-5; D remains ambiguous. Trimming stripped 0 bases from V and 6 bases from J, with 6 bases between. This CDR3 comprises 13 residues. The germline CDR1 and CDR2 sequences are SGHTA and FQGTGA. CDR3 region: CASSLTVGQPQHF. As DNA, the CDR3 is TGTGCCAGCAGCTTAACGGTCGGTCAGCCCCAGCATTTT.

This clone turned up a few times. The chain carries TRBV7-9 and TRBJ2-3; the match to TRBD2 covers 8 bases. V lost 1 base to trimming and J lost 4 bases; unmatched junction nucleotides: 7. The CDR3 is made up of 16 amino acids. The germline gives CDR1 SEHNR, CDR2 FQNEAQ (reference sequence). CDR3 nucleotide sequence: TGTGCCAGCAGCTTAGGAGGTCCAGCGGGAGCAGATACGCAGTATTTT. This sequence encodes CASSLGGPAGADTQYF. The full variable domain, completed using reference TRBV7-9 and TRBJ2-3, is DTGVSQNPRHKITKRGQNVTFRCDPISEHNRLYWYRQTLGQGPEFLTYFQNEAQLEKSRLLSDRFSAERPKGSFSTLEIQRTEQGDSAMYLCASSLGGPAGADTQYFGPGTRLTVL.